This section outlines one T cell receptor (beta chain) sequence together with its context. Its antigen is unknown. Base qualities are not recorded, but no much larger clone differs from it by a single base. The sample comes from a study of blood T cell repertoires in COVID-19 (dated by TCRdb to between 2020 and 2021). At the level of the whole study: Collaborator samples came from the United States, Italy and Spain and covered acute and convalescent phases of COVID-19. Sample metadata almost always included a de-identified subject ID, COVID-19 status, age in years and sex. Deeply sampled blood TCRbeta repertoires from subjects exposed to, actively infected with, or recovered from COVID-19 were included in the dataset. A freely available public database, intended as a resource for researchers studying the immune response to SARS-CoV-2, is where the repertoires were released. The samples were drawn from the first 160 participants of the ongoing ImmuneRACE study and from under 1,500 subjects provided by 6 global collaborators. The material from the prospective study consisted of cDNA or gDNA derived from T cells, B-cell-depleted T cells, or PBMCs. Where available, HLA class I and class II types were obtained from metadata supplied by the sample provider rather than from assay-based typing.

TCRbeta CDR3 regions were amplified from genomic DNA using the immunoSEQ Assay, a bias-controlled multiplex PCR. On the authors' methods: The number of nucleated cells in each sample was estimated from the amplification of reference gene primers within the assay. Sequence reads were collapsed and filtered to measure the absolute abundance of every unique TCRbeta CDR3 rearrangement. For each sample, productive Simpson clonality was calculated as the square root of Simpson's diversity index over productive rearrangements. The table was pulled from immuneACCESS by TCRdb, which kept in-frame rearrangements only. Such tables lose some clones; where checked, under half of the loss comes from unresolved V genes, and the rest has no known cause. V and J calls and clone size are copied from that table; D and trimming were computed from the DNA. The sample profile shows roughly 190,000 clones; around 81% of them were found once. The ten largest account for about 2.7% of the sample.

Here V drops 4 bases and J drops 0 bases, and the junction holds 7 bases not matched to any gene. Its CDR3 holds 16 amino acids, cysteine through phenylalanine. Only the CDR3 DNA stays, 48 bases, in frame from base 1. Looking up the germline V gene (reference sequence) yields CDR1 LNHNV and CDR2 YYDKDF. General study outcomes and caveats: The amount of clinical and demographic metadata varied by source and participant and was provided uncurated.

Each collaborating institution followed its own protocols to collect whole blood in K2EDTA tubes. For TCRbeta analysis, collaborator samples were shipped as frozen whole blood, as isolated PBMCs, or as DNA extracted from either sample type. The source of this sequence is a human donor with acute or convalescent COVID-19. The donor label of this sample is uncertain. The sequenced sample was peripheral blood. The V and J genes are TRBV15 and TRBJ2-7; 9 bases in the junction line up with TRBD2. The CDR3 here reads CATSKGTSSNSYEQYF. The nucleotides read TGTGCCACCAGCAAGGGGACTAGCTCCAACTCCTACGAGCAGTACTTC. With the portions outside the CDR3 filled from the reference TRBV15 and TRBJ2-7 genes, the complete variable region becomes DAMVIQNPRYQVTQFGKPVTLSCSQTLNHNVMYWYQQKSSQAPKLLFHYYDKDFNNEADTPDNFQSRRPNTSFCFLDIRSPGLGDTAMYLCATSKGTSSNSYEQYFGPGTRLTVT.